This T cell receptor beta chain emerged from a study of cytomegalovirus exposure and HLA in healthy donors. A remark on this clone: Its specificity is not known.

CDR3 length: 13 amino acids. Germline V lookup: CDR1 SGHRS, CDR2 YFSETQ. Study-wide findings and caveats: Being productive about 90% or about 30% of the time was typical of most TCR beta V segments in an earlier analysis.

The PCR employed 60 Vbeta primers together with 13 Jbeta primers. Sequenced by immunoSEQ multiplex PCR; TCRdb stores in-frame clones only, minus some. The table shows hundreds of thousands of clones, with approximately 79% occurring only once. The chain combines TRBV5-1 with TRBJ2-5, with 8 bases fitting TRBD1. The J call may be mistaken, given a closer DNA end match to TRBJ2-7. The TCR comes from a girl aged 2-10 years in good health and CMV-seronegative. The sample was PBMCs. This chain's CDR3 is CASSLTGGYEQYF. The CDR3 DNA follows: TGCGCCAGCAGCTTGACAGGGGGCTACGAGCAGTACTTC.